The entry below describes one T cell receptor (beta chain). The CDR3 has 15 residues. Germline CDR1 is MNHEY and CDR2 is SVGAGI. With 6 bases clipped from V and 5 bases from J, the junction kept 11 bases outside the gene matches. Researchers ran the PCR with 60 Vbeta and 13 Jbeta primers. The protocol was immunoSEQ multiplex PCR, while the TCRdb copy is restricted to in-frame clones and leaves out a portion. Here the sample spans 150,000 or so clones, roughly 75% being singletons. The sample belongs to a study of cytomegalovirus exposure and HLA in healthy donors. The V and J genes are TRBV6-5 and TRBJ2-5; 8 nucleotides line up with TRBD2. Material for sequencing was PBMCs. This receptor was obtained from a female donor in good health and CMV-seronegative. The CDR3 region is CASSLAGGAVETQYF. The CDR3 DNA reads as TGTGCCAGCAGCCTCGCCGGGGGGGCCGTGGAGACCCAGTACTTC.